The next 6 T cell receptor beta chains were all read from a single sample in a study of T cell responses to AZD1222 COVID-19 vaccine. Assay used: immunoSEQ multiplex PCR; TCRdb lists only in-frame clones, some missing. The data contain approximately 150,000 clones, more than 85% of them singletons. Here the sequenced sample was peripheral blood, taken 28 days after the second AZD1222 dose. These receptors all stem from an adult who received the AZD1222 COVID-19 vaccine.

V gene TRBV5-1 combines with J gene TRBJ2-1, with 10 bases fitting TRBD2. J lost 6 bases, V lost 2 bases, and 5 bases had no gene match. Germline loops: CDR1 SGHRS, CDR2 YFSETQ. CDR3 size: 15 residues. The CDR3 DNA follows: TGCGCCAGCAGCTTCCTAGCGGGGGCCTTCAATGAGCAGTTCTTC. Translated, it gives CASSFLAGAFNEQFF.

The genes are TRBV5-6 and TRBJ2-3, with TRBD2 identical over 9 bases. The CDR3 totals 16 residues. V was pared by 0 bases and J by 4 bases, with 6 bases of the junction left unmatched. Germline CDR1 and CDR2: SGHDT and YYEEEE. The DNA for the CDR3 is TGTGCCAGCAGCTTGGCGCTAGCGGGATCAGCAGATACGCAGTATTTT. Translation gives CASSLALAGSADTQYF.

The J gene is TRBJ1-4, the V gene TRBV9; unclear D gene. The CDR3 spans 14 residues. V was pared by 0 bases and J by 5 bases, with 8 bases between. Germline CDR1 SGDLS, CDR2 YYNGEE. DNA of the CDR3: TGTGCCAGCAGCGTAGGTTATCAAAATGAAAAACTGTTTTTT. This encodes CASSVGYQNEKLFF.

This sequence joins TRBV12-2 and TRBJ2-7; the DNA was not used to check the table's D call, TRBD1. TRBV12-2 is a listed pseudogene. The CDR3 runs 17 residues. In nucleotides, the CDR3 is TGTGCAAGTCGCTTAGCTTCCGGGACAGGGTGTCCCTACGAGCAGTACGTC. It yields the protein CASRLASGTGCPYEQYV.

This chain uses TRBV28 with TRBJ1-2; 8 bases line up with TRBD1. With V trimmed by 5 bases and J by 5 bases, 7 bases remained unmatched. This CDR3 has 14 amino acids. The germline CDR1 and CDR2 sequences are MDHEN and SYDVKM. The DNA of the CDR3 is TGTGCCAGCAGTCCGGGACAGGCCCCATATGGCTACACCTTC. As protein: CASSPGQAPYGYTF.

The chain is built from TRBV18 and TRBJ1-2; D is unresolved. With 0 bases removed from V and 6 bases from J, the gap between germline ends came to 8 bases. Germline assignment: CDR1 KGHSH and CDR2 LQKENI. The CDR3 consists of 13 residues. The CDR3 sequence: CASSPPSVDGYTF. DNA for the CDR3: TGTGCCAGCTCACCACCAAGTGTAGATGGCTACACCTTC.